These 30 T cell receptor beta chains share one sample of origin, sequenced in a study of cytomegalovirus exposure and HLA in healthy donors. It was with 60 Vbeta and 13 Jbeta primers that the PCR ran. Here immunoSEQ multiplex PCR was the method, and the copy in TCRdb shows in-frame clones only, minus some. The table has 110,000 to 150,000 clones, more than 8% seen once; the top ten hold about 1.9%. Sequenced material: PBMCs. The receptors here all came from a man aged 50 or older in good health and CMV-seronegative.

This clone was picked up a small number of times. The V and J genes are TRBV27 and TRBJ2-7; 7 nucleotides align to TRBD2. The last part of the DNA fits TRBJ2-5 better; the J call may be wrong. CDR3 length equals 15 residues. Germline V gene data show CDR1 as MNHEY and CDR2 as SMNVEV (reference sequence). This CDR3 reads CASSLSGGGWKTQYF. In DNA, the CDR3 is TGTGCCAGCAGTTTATCGGGCGGGGGATGGAAGACCCAGTACTTC.

This rearrangement joins TRBV7-9 to TRBJ1-2; 11 nucleotides match TRBD1. Germline CDR1 reads SEHNR; CDR2 reads FQNEAQ (reference sequence). The CDR3 covers 14 residues. V shed 5 bases and J 8 bases; nucleotides not matched to a gene: 7. The CDR3 loop reads CASSVPGQGEGYTF. CDR3 coding DNA: TGTGCCAGCAGCGTCCCGGGACAGGGGGAAGGCTACACCTTC.

The chain links TRBV5-1 to TRBJ1-2; TRBD1 aligns across 12 bases. Germline V gene lookup returns CDR1 SGHRS and CDR2 YFSETQ. The CDR3 sequence is 19 residues long. V shed 1 base and J 1 base; nucleotides not matched to a gene: 11. CDR3 in amino acids: CASSLMGQGALPINYGYTF. DNA of the CDR3: TGCGCCAGCAGCTTGATGGGACAGGGGGCTTTGCCGATTAACTATGGCTACACCTTC.

The gene calls are TRBV6-1 and TRBJ1-5, with D tentatively TRBD1 (6 bases). The CDR3 runs to 15 residues. Germline CDR1 reads MNHNS; CDR2 reads SASEGT. The germline V and J ends were trimmed by 4 bases and 6 bases, with 16 bases remaining between them. The CDR3 sequence is CASSVLQGIGQPQHF. The CDR3 nucleotides are TGTGCCAGCAGTGTCCTCCAGGGGATCGGTCAGCCCCAGCATTTT.

This clone was seen a handful of times. The chain recombines TRBV5-1 with TRBJ2-1; 12 nucleotides align to TRBD1. The CDR3 length is 15 residues. The V gene's germline CDR1 is SGHRS and CDR2 YFSETQ. The V segment lost 4 bases and the J segment 7 bases; nucleotides outside the gene matches: 6. CDR3 coding DNA: TGCGCCAGCAGCCCCCGGGGACAGGGGGCGAATGAGCAGTTCTTC. Its protein product is CASSPRGQGANEQFF.

This clone was seen only a few times. The chain links TRBV12-5 to TRBJ2-7; TRBD2 aligns across 14 bases. Unmatched junction bases numbered 15, after V lost 1 base and J lost 4 bases. Germline V gene data show CDR1 as LGHNT and CDR2 as FRNRAP. The length of the CDR3 is 20 residues. Written as DNA, the CDR3 is TGTGCTAGTGGTTTGGCCCTTCCGGGACTAGCGGGAGTAGAGTGTTACGAGCAGTACTTC. It yields the protein CASGLALPGLAGVECYEQYF.

The chain joins TRBV6-5 to TRBJ1-1; 8 bases align to TRBD1. The CDR3 consists of 15 residues. With V trimmed by 4 bases and J by 3 bases, 7 bases remained unmatched. Germline V gene lookup returns CDR1 MNHEY and CDR2 SVGAGI. CDR3 bases: TGTGCCAGCAGTTTCCGGACAGGGTCGTACACTGAAGCTTTCTTT. Its protein product is CASSFRTGSYTEAFF.

The rearrangement links TRBV6-5 to TRBJ1-4, with a possible D match to TRBD1 (5 bases). In germline, CDR1 is MNHEY, CDR2 SVGAGI. V gave up 3 bases and J gave up 5 bases, with 13 bases separating them. CDR3 length: 15 amino acids. The CDR3 loop is CASSYSTASNEKLFF. The CDR3 DNA follows: TGTGCCAGCAGTTATTCGACAGCCTCCAATGAAAAACTGTTTTTT.

The chain has TRBV5-1 and TRBJ2-2; 10 bases agree with TRBD2. V shed 2 bases, J shed 3 bases, and the junction held 1 base outside the gene matches. The CDR3 sequence is 15 residues long. Looked up from germline, CDR1 is SGHRS and CDR2 is YFSETQ. CDR3: CASSFGLADTGELFF. In DNA form, the CDR3 reads TGCGCCAGCAGCTTTGGACTAGCGGACACCGGGGAGCTGTTTTTT. The full variable domain, its missing parts supplied by reference TRBV5-1 and TRBJ2-2, is KAGVTQTPRYLIKTRGQQVTLSCSPISGHRSVSWYQQTPGQGLQFLFEYFSETQRNKGNFPGRFSGRQFSNSRSEMNVSTLELGDSALYLCASSFGLADTGELFFGEGSRLTVL.

J is TRBJ2-1 and V is TRBV25-1; TRBD2 aligns across 9 bases. The V gene's germline CDR1 is MGHDK and CDR2 SYGVNS. V gave up 3 bases and J gave up 1 base; unmatched junction bases: 7. CDR3 length equals 17 residues. CDR3: CASSDYLLAGSYNEQFF. The CDR3 coding sequence is TGTGCCAGCAGTGATTACCTTCTAGCGGGGTCCTACAATGAGCAGTTCTTC. Full variable domain (missing parts from reference TRBV25-1 and TRBJ2-1): EADIYQTPRYLVIGTGKKITLECSQTMGHDKMYWYQQDPGMELHLIHYSYGVNSTEKGDLSSESTVSRIRTEHFPLTLESARPSHTSQYLCASSDYLLAGSYNEQFFGPGTRLTVL.

V and J are TRBV6-5 and TRBJ1-2, with D unclear. V was shortened by 6 bases and J by 4 bases, with 12 bases between the two germline ends. The CDR3 contains 13 residues. In germline, CDR1 is MNHEY, CDR2 SVGAGI. This CDR3 is CASRLTAGYGYTF. The DNA of the CDR3 is TGTGCCAGCAGACTCACAGCGGGCTATGGCTACACCTTC.

The table lists this clone with a few counts. The rearrangement uses TRBV2 and TRBJ1-2, with D uncertain. V was trimmed by 1 base and J by 5 bases, leaving 14 bases between them. Germline assignment: CDR1 SNHLY and CDR2 FYNNEI. The CDR3 contains 15 residues. This chain's CDR3 is CASSEERGSSYGYTF. The CDR3 DNA reads as TGTGCCAGCAGTGAAGAGCGGGGTTCGTCTTATGGCTACACCTTC.

V gene TRBV27 combines with J gene TRBJ1-4, with no clear D. CDR1 is MNHEY and CDR2 is SMNVEV in the germline V gene (reference sequence). V was pared by 7 bases and J by 3 bases, with 18 bases between. CDR3 length equals 16 residues. In DNA form, the CDR3 reads TGTGCCAGCACCTACTCAGGAGGGCTGCCTAATGAAAAACTGTTTTTT. Translating gives CASTYSGGLPNEKLFF. The full variable domain, in which reference TRBV27 and TRBJ1-4 provide the parts outside the CDR3, is EAQVTQNPRYLITVTGKKLTVTCSQNMNHEYMSWYRQDPGLGLRQIYYSMNVEVTDKGDVPEGYKVSRKEKRNFPLILESPSPNQTSLYFCASTYSGGLPNEKLFFGSGTQLSVL.

This clone was detected only a few times. The rearrangement joins TRBV4-1 to TRBJ1-2, with D tentatively TRBD1 (5 bases). CDR1 and CDR2 from the germline V gene are MGHRA and YSYEKL. V dropped 5 bases and J dropped 3 bases, with 16 bases sitting between them. This CDR3 comprises 15 residues. CDR3 coding DNA: TGCGCCAGCAGCGCCGGGGGAAGTAAGGACTATGGCTACACCTTC. Translation gives CASSAGGSKDYGYTF.

The chain has TRBV2 and TRBJ1-5, with a weak D call TRBD1 (5 bases). This CDR3 contains 13 residues. The V end was cut by 8 bases, the J end by 6 bases, with 14 bases between. Germline CDR1 SNHLY, CDR2 FYNNEI. CDR3 in DNA: TGTGCCAGCGAGCCGATAAGGGGTCAGCCCCAGCATTTT. Its translation: CASEPIRGQPQHF.

This clone was seen a few times. The rearrangement uses TRBV9 and TRBJ1-4; TRBD1 matches 7 bases. The length of the CDR3 is 13 residues. V lost 5 bases and J lost 10; bases outside the gene matches: 8. The V gene's germline CDR1 is SGDLS and CDR2 YYNGEE. The CDR3 spells CASSSGGLGKLFF. CDR3 coding DNA: TGTGCCAGCAGTTCAGGGGGTCTCGGAAAACTGTTTTTT.

The V call is TRBV5-1, the J call TRBJ1-5; no firm D call. From germline, CDR1 is SGHRS and CDR2 YFSETQ. The ends were cut back, 7 bases at V and 2 bases at J, with 10 bases in the middle. The CDR3 loop spans 13 amino acids. The DNA for the CDR3 is TGCGCCAGCCCCCCCGAGGGCAATCAGCCCCAGCATTTT. Protein product: CASPPEGNQPQHF. The complete variable domain, with remaining parts taken from reference TRBV5-1 and TRBJ1-5, reads KAGVTQTPRYLIKTRGQQVTLSCSPISGHRSVSWYQQTPGQGLQFLFEYFSETQRNKGNFPGRFSGRQFSNSRSEMNVSTLELGDSALYLCASPPEGNQPQHFGDGTRLSIL.

The V call is TRBV10-2, the J call TRBJ2-6, with 7 bases fitting TRBD1. Unmatched junction bases numbered 8, after V lost 8 bases and J lost 4 bases. Germline CDR1 reads WSHSY; CDR2 reads SAAADI. The CDR3 spans 15 residues. CDR3 in amino acids: CASVTGVAGANVLTF. CDR3 in DNA: TGCGCCAGCGTAACAGGGGTGGCGGGGGCCAACGTCCTGACTTTC.

This clone has more than one count but fewer than ten. The CDR3 nucleotides read TGCGCCAGCAGCCCTGGACTTTTTGGACAGGGCGGTAATAGGACCTTC. This translates into CASSPGLFGQGGNRTF. The chain has TRBV5-1 and TRBJ1-2, with 8 bases lining up with TRBD1. V was pared by 4 bases and J by 14 bases, with 22 bases of the junction left unmatched. CDR3 length equals 16 residues. Germline CDR1 SGHRS, CDR2 YFSETQ.

The chain has TRBV5-8 and TRBJ2-2, with TRBD1 matching over 9 bases. V was pared by 3 bases and J by 8 bases, with 11 bases of the junction left unmatched. Germline CDR1 reads SGHTS; CDR2 reads YDEGEE. CDR3 size: 16 residues. CDR3 in amino acids: CASSSKPGTGRGELFF. CDR3 nucleotides: TGTGCCAGCAGCTCGAAACCCGGGACAGGGCGTGGGGAGCTGTTTTTT.

The rearrangement joins TRBV30 to TRBJ1-2, with D unclear. V dropped 5 bases and J dropped 8 bases, with 12 bases sitting between them. From germline, CDR1 is GTSNPN and CDR2 SVGIG (reference sequence). CDR3 length: 11 residues. The CDR3 sequence is CAWGSTYGYTF. CDR3 coding DNA: TGTGCCTGGGGGAGTACATACGGCTACACCTTC.

The sample holds a few counts of this clone. This chain joins TRBV5-6 and TRBJ2-2, with 16 bases that match TRBD2. CDR1 is SGHDT and CDR2 is YYEEEE in the germline V gene. The trim removed 4 bases at V and 5 bases at J, leaving 8 bases unmatched. This CDR3 region has 18 residues. CDR3 protein: CASSIGTSGRVVTGELFF. CDR3 nucleotide sequence: TGTGCCAGCAGCATCGGGACTAGCGGGAGGGTGGTTACCGGGGAGCTGTTTTTT.

The rearrangement links TRBV19 to TRBJ1-5; no reliable D call. This CDR3 comprises 15 residues. Germline lookup yields CDR1 LNHDA and CDR2 SQIVND (reference sequence). V lost 4 bases and J 2 bases, leaving 12 bases between the germline ends. The CDR3 bases are TGTGCCAGTAGTACGAAATCCGAGGGCAATCAGCCCCAGCATTTT. Its translation is CASSTKSEGNQPQHF.

The chain links TRBV28 to TRBJ2-1, with 10 bases identical to TRBD2. Germline trimming cut 10 bases from V and 11 bases from J; bases unmatched to any gene: 17. Germline-derived CDR1 and CDR2 are MDHEN and SYDVKM. The length of the CDR3 is 15 residues. The CDR3 sequence is CATNTPAGGGNQQFF. The CDR3 region has the DNA TGTGCCACTAATACCCCAGCGGGGGGGGGAAACCAGCAGTTCTTC.

This clone was seen only a few times. This rearrangement joins TRBV5-1 to TRBJ1-2, with D possibly TRBD1 on 5 matching bases. Germline lookup yields CDR1 SGHRS and CDR2 YFSETQ. V was clipped by 4 bases and J by 4 bases, with 23 bases between them. The CDR3 extends over 17 amino acids. CDR3 amino acids: CASSADGALPGGYGYTF. The CDR3, as DNA: TGCGCCAGCAGCGCCGACGGGGCACTACCCGGGGGCTATGGCTACACCTTC.

This clone was observed a few times. The rearrangement uses TRBV6-6 and TRBJ2-7, with TRBD1 as a possible D gene (6 bases). V lost 6 bases to trimming and J lost 1 base, with 13 bases between them. Germline values: CDR1 MNHNY, CDR2 SVGAGI (reference sequence). This CDR3 is built from 14 residues. CDR3 sequence reads: CASREDSSSYEQYF. The DNA for the CDR3 is TGTGCCAGCAGGGAGGACAGTTCTTCCTACGAGCAGTACTTC.

The chain recombines TRBV19 with TRBJ1-5, with TRBD1 matching 12 bases. Trimming took 9 bases from V and 4 from J; bases not matched to a gene: 7. The CDR3 has 15 residues. Germline loops: CDR1 LNHDA, CDR2 SQIVND (reference sequence). The CDR3 loop is CASFSGQGANQPQHF. Here the CDR3 DNA reads TGTGCCAGCTTCTCGGGACAGGGGGCTAATCAGCCCCAGCATTTT.

V gene TRBV7-9 combines with J gene TRBJ2-3; the D gene is possibly TRBD2 (6 bases). Germline lookup yields CDR1 SEHNR and CDR2 FQNEAQ (reference sequence). Trimming took off 3 bases at V and 0 bases at J, with 13 bases between the two ends. CDR3 length: 16 residues. The CDR3 loop reads CASSFGTSSSTDTQYF. The DNA for the CDR3 is TGTGCCAGCAGCTTCGGGACTTCTTCTAGCACAGATACGCAGTATTTT.

This clone showed up just a few times. V is TRBV2 and J is TRBJ1-2, with 7 bases lining up with TRBD1. This CDR3 is built from 13 residues. Germline CDR1 SNHLY, CDR2 FYNNEI. The junction had 5 bases not matched to a gene; V was cut back by 7 bases and J by 3 bases. As DNA, the CDR3 is TGTGCCAGCACCTTCACAGGGGACTATGGCTACACCTTC. Translated: CASTFTGDYGYTF.

This clone has just a few counts. This chain joins TRBV5-1 and TRBJ1-5; possible D gene TRBD1, 6 bases. V was shortened by 8 bases and J by 0 bases, with 15 bases between the two germline ends. The CDR3 is 15 amino acids. The germline CDR1 and CDR2 sequences are SGHRS and YFSETQ. This CDR3 reads CARPGQSYSNQPQHF. CDR3 nucleotide sequence: TGCGCCAGGCCTGGACAGAGCTATAGCAATCAGCCCCAGCATTTT. The full variable domain, rest sourced from reference TRBV5-1 and TRBJ1-5, is KAGVTQTPRYLIKTRGQQVTLSCSPISGHRSVSWYQQTPGQGLQFLFEYFSETQRNKGNFPGRFSGRQFSNSRSEMNVSTLELGDSALYLCARPGQSYSNQPQHFGDGTRLSIL.